One and the same sample provided the 18 T cell receptor beta chains below, sequenced in a study of blood T cell repertoires in COVID-19. Clones were read by immunoSEQ multiplex PCR, and TCRdb kept only the in-frame ones, dropping some. The sample lists 180,000 or so clones, approximately 88% occurring once. The source material was peripheral blood. The receptors here all came from a man aged 40-50 years with acute or convalescent COVID-19.

This chain's CDR3 is CASSSPGLAGGARYNEQFF. The CDR3 region has the DNA TGTGCCAGCAGCTCACCGGGACTAGCGGGGGGGGCCCGGTACAATGAGCAGTTCTTC. V is TRBV7-2 and J is TRBJ2-1; 16 bases map to TRBD2. Germline V lookup: CDR1 SGHTA, CDR2 FQGNSA. Germline trimming cut 4 bases from V and 4 bases from J; bases unmatched to any gene: 10. CDR3 size: 19 residues.

This chain uses TRBV19 with TRBJ2-2; 7 nucleotides agree with TRBD1. J gave up 1 base and V 8 bases, and 4 bases lay outside the gene matches. The CDR3 runs 14 residues. Germline V CDR1 and CDR2: LNHDA, SQIVND (reference sequence). CDR3 protein: CASARQGNTGELFF. The CDR3 bases are TGTGCCAGTGCCAGACAGGGGAACACCGGGGAGCTGTTTTTT.

The chain links TRBV2 to TRBJ2-7, with no clear D. This CDR3 comprises 11 residues. Germline V gene lookup returns CDR1 SNHLY and CDR2 FYNNEI. V lost 5 bases, J lost 4 bases, and 6 bases lay in between. The CDR3 DNA reads as TGTGCCAGCAGTCCCGGTTACGAGCAGTACTTC. Translated: CASSPGYEQYF.

This sequence joins TRBV2 and TRBJ1-1, with D tentatively TRBD1 (6 bases). CDR1 and CDR2 (germline): SNHLY, FYNNEI. The CDR3 sequence is 13 residues long. Trimming left V 2 bases short and J 11 bases short, with 15 bases between. CDR3 residues: CASSETRGFGAFF. The DNA for the CDR3 is TGTGCCAGCAGTGAAACCAGGGGTTTTGGTGCTTTCTTT.

About this clone: This sample includes further DNA sequences coding for the same CDR3. The genes are TRBV6-5 and TRBJ1-6, with 8 bases that match TRBD1. The CDR3 runs to 15 residues. Losses at the gene ends were 5 bases for V and 7 bases for J; bases not matched to a gene: 7. The V gene's germline CDR1 is MNHEY and CDR2 SVGAGI. The CDR3 coding sequence is TGTGCCAGCAGTCCCGGGACAGGCGTAAATTCACCCCTCCACTTT. Translation gives CASSPGTGVNSPLHF.

The rearrangement links TRBV19 to TRBJ2-2, with D perhaps matching TRBD2 (6 bases). Germline V CDR1 and CDR2: LNHDA, SQIVND (reference sequence). V shed 4 bases and J shed 1 base, with 10 bases lying between them. The CDR3 contains 15 residues. CDR3 protein: CASSTGGWNTGELFF. The CDR3 region has the DNA TGTGCCAGTAGTACTGGAGGGTGGAACACCGGGGAGCTGTTTTTT.

This chain joins TRBV5-4 and TRBJ2-3; 9 nucleotides line up with TRBD2. The V and J ends lost 4 bases and 3 bases, in that order; junction bases with no gene match: 6. Per germline, CDR1 SGHNT and CDR2 YYREEE (reference sequence). The CDR3 is made up of 15 amino acids. The CDR3 DNA reads TGTGCCAGCAGCCTACGACTAGCGGAAACAGATACGCAGTATTTT. As protein: CASSLRLAETDTQYF.

V usage is TRBV9 and J usage is TRBJ1-2; D gene ambiguous. The CDR3 has 14 amino acids. The ends were cut back, 2 bases at V and 6 bases at J, with 14 bases in the middle. CDR1 and CDR2 from the germline V gene are SGDLS and YYNGEE. The CDR3 loop reads CASSVGRNNHGYTF. Here the CDR3 DNA reads TGTGCCAGCAGCGTCGGCAGGAACAACCATGGCTACACCTTC.

The chain employs TRBV27 and TRBJ1-2; TRBD1 aligns across 7 bases. V dropped 2 bases and J dropped 4; count of bases not matched to a gene: 4. The CDR3 consists of 14 residues. Germline V CDR1 and CDR2: MNHEY, SMNVEV (reference sequence). CDR3 DNA sequence: TGTGCCAGCAGTTTAAGGGCAGGGGGCTATGGCTACACCTTC. Amino acids: CASSLRAGGYGYTF.

The genes are TRBV5-5 and TRBJ2-7, with 7 bases that match TRBD1. V lost 0 bases and J lost 1; bases outside the gene matches: 4. Germline V gene lookup returns CDR1 SGHKS and CDR2 YYEKEE (reference sequence). The CDR3 sequence is 15 residues long. The DNA for the CDR3 is TGTGCCAGCAGCTTGGGGGACAGCCCTTCCTACGAGCAGTACTTC. Its protein product is CASSLGDSPSYEQYF.

The chain is built from TRBV2 and TRBJ2-7; 8 bases fit TRBD2. Per germline, CDR1 SNHLY and CDR2 FYNNEI. The J segment lost 9 bases and the V segment lost 3 bases, leaving 13 bases of the junction unmatched. The CDR3 is 15 residues long. Written as DNA, the CDR3 is TGTGCCAGCAGTGAGGATTTAGCGGGGTTTGGGGTGCAGTACTTC. It translates to CASSEDLAGFGVQYF.

This clone appeared once. V gene TRBV7-9 combines with J gene TRBJ1-1, with 9 bases lining up with TRBD1. This CDR3 contains 16 residues. From germline, CDR1 is SEHNR and CDR2 FQNEAQ (reference sequence). The ends lost 1 base at V and 0 bases at J; junction bases unmatched: 3. CDR3 protein: CASSLGTGEMNTEAFF. The CDR3 DNA sequence: TGTGCCAGCAGCTTAGGGACAGGGGAAATGAACACTGAAGCTTTCTTT.

This clone was found a few times. The chain uses TRBV29-1 and TRBJ1-3, with D hard to call. This CDR3 spans 15 amino acids. The germline CDR1 and CDR2 sequences are SQVTM and ANQGSEA. V gave up 3 bases and J gave up 0 bases, with 12 bases separating them. The CDR3 spells CSVDPPGSSGNTIYF. CDR3 coding DNA: TGCAGCGTTGACCCTCCGGGGTCCTCTGGAAACACCATATATTTT.

V gene TRBV3-1 (or the pseudogene TRBV3-2) combines with J gene TRBJ2-3; D perhaps matches TRBD2 (7 bases). The CDR3 is made up of 17 amino acids. In germline, CDR1 is LGHDT, CDR2 YNNKEL (reference sequence). The V gene lost 4 bases and the J gene lost 6 bases, with 23 bases spanning the gap. The CDR3 nucleotides are TGTGCCAGCAGCCCAGGCCACGGGCAGGGGCGGGGGGATACGCAGTATTTT. It translates to CASSPGHGQGRGDTQYF.

This clone was counted at least ten times. The chain uses TRBV11-3 and TRBJ2-3, with D tentatively TRBD2 (5 bases). V dropped 1 base and J dropped 4 bases, with 18 bases sitting between them. Germline CDR1 SGHNT, CDR2 YENEEA. The CDR3 extends over 17 amino acids. The CDR3 bases are TGTGCCAGCAGCTTAGGTATAGGAGCCGGGAAGGCAGATACGCAGTATTTT. Translation: CASSLGIGAGKADTQYF.

The chain combines TRBV20-1 with TRBJ2-4; TRBD2 might be the D (7 bases). The CDR3 covers 16 residues. V gave up 3 bases and J gave up 6 bases, with 21 bases separating them. Germline V gene sequence: CDR1 DFQATT, CDR2 SNEGSKA (reference sequence). For the CDR3, the DNA is TGCAGTGCTAGTTCGCCTGGGGGGGGCGATCCAAACATTCAGTACTTC. This gives the protein CSASSPGGGDPNIQYF.

The chain links TRBV19 to TRBJ1-1; 7 nucleotides match TRBD1. Per germline, CDR1 LNHDA and CDR2 SQIVND (reference sequence). The CDR3 totals 18 residues. V lost 3 bases, J lost 0 bases, and 13 bases stayed unmatched. The CDR3 DNA is TGTGCCAGTAGTATTAGGAGCACAGGGGCCAACATGAACACTGAAGCTTTCTTT. It encodes CASSIRSTGANMNTEAFF. The complete variable domain, with remaining parts taken from reference TRBV19 and TRBJ1-1, reads DGGITQSPKYLFRKEGQNVTLSCEQNLNHDAMYWYRQDPGQGLRLIYYSQIVNDFQKGDIAEGYSVSREKKESFPLTVTSAQKNPTAFYLCASSIRSTGANMNTEAFFGQGTRLTVV.

The chain recombines TRBV4-2 with TRBJ1-3; D is perhaps TRBD1 (5 bases). The CDR3 covers 17 residues. Trimming removed 0 bases from V and 2 bases from J, with 14 bases in between. Germline-derived CDR1 and CDR2 are LGHNA and YNFKEQ. The CDR3 is CASSQDVGRGAGNTIYF. In nucleotides, the CDR3 is TGTGCCAGCAGCCAAGATGTTGGAAGGGGTGCTGGAAACACCATATATTTT.